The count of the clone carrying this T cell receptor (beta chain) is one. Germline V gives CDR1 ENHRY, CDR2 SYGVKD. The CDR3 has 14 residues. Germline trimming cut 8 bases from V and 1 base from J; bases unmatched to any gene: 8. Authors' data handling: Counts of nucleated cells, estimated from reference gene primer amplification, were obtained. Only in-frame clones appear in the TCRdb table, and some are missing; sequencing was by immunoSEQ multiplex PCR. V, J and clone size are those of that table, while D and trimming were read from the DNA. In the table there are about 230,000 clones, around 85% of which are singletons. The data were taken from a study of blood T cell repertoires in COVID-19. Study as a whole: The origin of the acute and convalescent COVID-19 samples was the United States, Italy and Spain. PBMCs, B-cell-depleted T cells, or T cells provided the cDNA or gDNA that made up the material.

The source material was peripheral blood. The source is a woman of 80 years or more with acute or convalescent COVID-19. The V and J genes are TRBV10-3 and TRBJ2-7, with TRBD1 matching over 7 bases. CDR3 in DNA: TGTGCCATCGGATGGGGACAGAGTTCCTACGAGCAGTACTTC. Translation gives CAIGWGQSSYEQYF.